Each of the 18 T cell receptor beta chains below was sequenced from the same sample in a study of regulatory T cells in long-lasting Graves disease (dated by TCRdb to about 2021). The sample's time point, from its label and the paper: persistent/refractory GD, antithyroid drugs over 5 years with positive TRAb. RNA was extracted from PBMCs in TRIzol for both TCR sequencing and RNA sequencing. The receptor library was made with multiplex PCR. This sample was sequenced with an Illumina HiSeq 4000. CDR3 regions were amplified by Arm-PCR with iRepertoire HTBI primers to construct TCR beta libraries. TCRdb redid the processing of the public reads, applying fastp at Q25 and MiXCR, and retained in-frame beta chains. For every CDR3 protein sequence, its rows merge into one entry that carries the most common genes and DNA. The sample profile shows 600,000 to 850,000 distinct CDR3 sequences; 30% of them were found once. Under 55% of the sample goes to the ten largest clones.

The sequenced sample was peripheral blood mononuclear cells (PBMCs), obtained when the disease was refractory, from a patient treated with antithyroid drugs. Source of these receptors: a female donor with Graves disease.

This clonotype has a count of ten or more. The chain couples TRBV12-3 or TRBV12-4 to TRBJ2-5; no firm D call. The CDR3 is 13 residues long. Trimming shortened V by 0 bases and J by 4 bases, and 6 bases separated the two germline ends. The CDR3 DNA sequence: TGTGCCAGCAGTTTAGCCAGAGGAGAGACCCAGTACTTC. Translating it yields CASSLARGETQYF.

The chain carries TRBV19 and TRBJ1-5; no definite D call. V lost 1 base to trimming and J lost 0 bases, with 4 bases between them. Germline values: CDR1 LNHDA, CDR2 SQIVND (reference sequence). This CDR3 has 14 residues. The CDR3 loop is CASSIGNSNQPQHF. CDR3 coding DNA: TGTGCCAGTAGTATAGGAAATAGCAATCAGCCCCAGCATTTT.

The chain joins TRBV29-1 to TRBJ2-1; 11 bases fit TRBD2. The CDR3 has 13 amino acids. J lost 7 bases, V lost 6 bases, and 5 bases had no gene match. Germline values: CDR1 SQVTM, CDR2 ANQGSEA. In DNA, the CDR3 is TGCAGCGTCGGGACTAGCGGTGGAAATGAGCAGTTCTTC. This gives the protein CSVGTSGGNEQFF.

This clonotype was detected only a few times. The chain links TRBV28 to TRBJ2-7; 14 bases fit TRBD2. After removal of 4 bases from V and 7 bases from J, the junction contained 9 bases not matched to a gene. The CDR3 runs 16 residues. Per the germline V gene, CDR1 is MDHEN and CDR2 is SYDVKM. The CDR3 reads CASSSPGTSGRGEQYF. The CDR3 coding sequence is TGTGCCAGCAGTTCGCCTGGGACTAGCGGGAGAGGAGAGCAGTACTTC. Complete variable domain (other parts from reference TRBV28 and TRBJ2-7): DVKVTQSSRYLVKRTGEKVFLECVQDMDHENMFWYRQDPGLGLRLIYFSYDVKMKEKGDIPEGYSVSREKKERFSLILESASTNQTSMYLCASSSPGTSGRGEQYFGPGTRLTVT.

This clonotype was counted ten times or more. The CDR3 spells CSASGRVETQYF. The CDR3 bases are TGCAGTGCTAGCGGGAGGGTAGAGACCCAGTACTTC. The rearrangement joins TRBV20-1 to TRBJ2-5, with 8 nucleotides matching TRBD2. The CDR3 consists of 12 residues. CDR1 is DFQATT and CDR2 is SNEGSKA in the germline V gene (reference sequence). V shed 3 bases, J shed 4 bases, and the junction held 1 base outside the gene matches.

The J gene is TRBJ2-7, the V gene TRBV6-2 or TRBV6-3; 9 bases agree with TRBD2. The germline V gene encodes CDR1 MNHEY and CDR2 SVGEGT. The junction had 3 bases not matched to a gene; V was cut back by 6 bases and J by 6 bases. There are 12 residues in the CDR3. CDR3 loop: CASRAGGREQYF. The DNA of the CDR3 is TGTGCCAGCAGGGCGGGAGGGCGCGAGCAGTACTTC.

The V call is TRBV11-2, the J call TRBJ2-2; 9 bases map to TRBD2. The V gene end was trimmed by 5 bases and the J gene end by 6 bases; junction bases not matched to a gene: 7. The CDR3 has 15 residues. Germline V lookup: CDR1 SGHAT, CDR2 FQNNGV. The CDR3 is CASSPTGLAPGELFF. In DNA form, the CDR3 reads TGTGCCAGCAGCCCGACGGGACTAGCCCCCGGGGAGCTGTTTTTT.

This clonotype was recorded a few times. V is TRBV3-1 and J is TRBJ2-7; D uncertain. Germline lookup yields CDR1 LGHDT and CDR2 YNNKEL (reference sequence). Trimming removed 1 base at V and 8 bases at J, with 15 bases between. This CDR3 comprises 14 residues. In DNA, the CDR3 is TGTGCCAGCAGCCAAGTTGTAACTTCCTTACAGCAGTACTTC. It yields the protein CASSQVVTSLQQYF.

The sample holds a few counts of this clonotype. The gene calls are TRBV12-3 or TRBV12-4 and TRBJ2-3; D gene ambiguous. The CDR3 consists of 13 residues. Trimming pared 5 bases from V and 1 base from J, leaving 7 bases between. The CDR3 DNA is TGTGCCAGCAGTAGCGCCCGCACAGATACGCAGTATTTT. Translating gives CASSSARTDTQYF.

The chain is built from TRBV27 and TRBJ1-2; D remains ambiguous. Germline V lookup: CDR1 MNHEY, CDR2 SMNVEV (reference sequence). The ends were cut back, 4 bases at V and 8 bases at J, with 14 bases in the middle. This CDR3 spans 13 amino acids. The CDR3 loop is CASSSRTGRGYTF. The CDR3 bases are TGTGCCAGCAGTTCCCGGACCGGGAGGGGCTACACCTTC.

Note on this clonotype: One end of the junction is discordant with germline, which a read error may explain. V is TRBV2 and J is TRBJ1-2; D unresolved. In germline, CDR1 is SNHLY, CDR2 FYNNEI. The CDR3 extends over 13 amino acids. CDR3 sequence (DNA): TGTGCCAGCGGTGAGTTCGGGGACTATGGCTACACCTTC. Its protein product is CASGEFGDYGYTF.

This clonotype was counted ten times or more. The V and J genes are TRBV27 and TRBJ1-5; D gene unclear. The CDR3 spans 15 residues. Trimming cost V 6 bases and J 4 bases, with 16 bases left between them. Germline V gene lookup returns CDR1 MNHEY and CDR2 SMNVEV (reference sequence). The CDR3 DNA follows: TGTGCCAGCAGCCTCTTTATTGGTGGGAATCAGCCCCAGCATTTT. Its translation is CASSLFIGGNQPQHF.

The chain links TRBV27 to TRBJ1-1; 12 nucleotides agree with TRBD1. CDR3 length: 16 residues. Germline CDR1 and CDR2: MNHEY and SMNVEV (reference sequence). Trimming removed 6 bases from V and 6 bases from J; junction bases left unmatched: 11. DNA of the CDR3: TGTGCCAGCAGCTATCTATCCGGGACAGGGGGCTCTGAAGCTTTCTTT. Residues: CASSYLSGTGGSEAFF.

Of note for this clonotype: A much larger clonotype is one base distant, so this may be a read error. The rearrangement links TRBV6-1 to TRBJ1-1; D is unresolved. Germline assignment: CDR1 MNHNS and CDR2 SASEGT. CDR3 length: 14 amino acids. The DNA of the CDR3 is TGTGCCAGCAGAAGGATGGAGGTGAACACTGAAGCTCTCTTT. Protein: CASRRMEVNTEALF.

This chain links TRBV27 with TRBJ1-5, with a tentative D call TRBD1 (5 bases). V lost 0 bases, J lost 0 bases, and 9 bases lay in between. This CDR3 region has 16 residues. Germline V lookup: CDR1 MNHEY, CDR2 SMNVEV (reference sequence). Here the CDR3 reads CASSLSGRVSNQPQHF. The CDR3 DNA reads TGTGCCAGCAGTTTATCGGGCAGGGTTAGCAATCAGCCCCAGCATTTT.

V is TRBV7-2 and J is TRBJ1-4; TRBD1 matches at 9 bases. J was trimmed by 0 bases and V by 4 bases; bases with no gene match: 3. This CDR3 is built from 16 residues. From germline, CDR1 is SGHTA and CDR2 FQGNSA. The CDR3 DNA follows: TGTGCCAGCAGCTCCGGGACAGGGACAACTAATGAAAAACTGTTTTTT. Translation gives CASSSGTGTTNEKLFF. Together with reference TRBV7-2 and TRBJ1-4, the CDR3 gives the full variable domain: GAGVSQSPSNKVTEKGKDVELRCDPISGHTALYWYRQSLGQGLEFLIYFQGNSAPDKSGLPSDRFSAERTGGSVSTLTIQRTQQEDSAVYLCASSSGTGTTNEKLFFGSGTQLSVL.

Many counts were recorded for this clonotype. This chain joins TRBV6-1 and TRBJ2-7; 14 nucleotides line up with TRBD2. CDR3 length: 17 residues. V shed 5 bases, J shed 2 bases, and the junction held 8 bases outside the gene matches. The germline V gene encodes CDR1 MNHNS and CDR2 SASEGT. The CDR3 region is CASSRLAGGSEAYEQYF. The CDR3 bases are TGTGCCAGCAGTCGACTAGCGGGAGGGTCGGAAGCCTACGAGCAGTACTTC.

This rearrangement joins TRBV5-1 to TRBJ2-1; 16 bases match TRBD2. Germline trimming cut 3 bases from V and 2 bases from J; bases unmatched to any gene: 5. Looked up from germline, CDR1 is SGHRS and CDR2 is YFSETQ. There are 18 residues in the CDR3. CDR3 residues: CASSSTGTSGRAYNEQFF. In DNA, the CDR3 is TGCGCCAGCAGCTCTACCGGGACTAGCGGGAGGGCCTACAATGAGCAGTTCTTC.